Below, 29 T cell receptor beta chains from the same sample are listed, as sequenced in a study of OX40 agonist ivuxolimab in advanced cancers. Some clones are missing from TCRdb's copy, which holds only in-frame ones; the method was immunoSEQ multiplex PCR. The sample contains 35,000 to 50,000 clones, just over 85% of which appear only once. The sequencing here drew on CD4+ or CD8+ T cells sorted from blood, taken in a trial of the OX40 agonist ivuxolimab. These receptors came from an adult with an advanced solid tumor such as melanoma, head and neck, liver or kidney cancer.

The chain joins TRBV7-8 to TRBJ2-7; D possibly matches TRBD1 or TRBD2 (6 bases each). The V and J ends lost 1 base and 1 base respectively, with 11 bases between them. CDR1 is SGHVS, CDR2 FQNEAQ, per germline. CDR3 length: 15 residues. The CDR3, as DNA: TGTGCCAGCAGCTTAGTTTGGGGGGCGTCCTACGAGCAGTACGTC. Translated: CASSLVWGASYEQYV.

The CDR3, as DNA: TGTGCCAGCAGCCCCTATGGGGGGGACTACTATGGCTACACCTTC. Protein: CASSPYGGDYYGYTF. The chain joins TRBV7-6 to TRBJ1-2; D might be TRBD1 (5 bases). The CDR3 is 15 amino acids. V was cut by 5 bases and J by 3 bases, with 16 bases left in between. Germline V gene data show CDR1 as SGHVS and CDR2 as FNYEAQ.

The chain couples TRBV4-3 to TRBJ1-2; maybe TRBD1 (5 bases). From germline, CDR1 is LGHNA and CDR2 YSLEER. The CDR3 spans 16 residues. V was trimmed by 4 bases and J by 4 bases, leaving 19 bases between them. In DNA form, the CDR3 reads TGCGCCAGCAGCCGGGGACGGCAGACTACGATCTATGGCTACACCTTC. Its translation: CASSRGRQTTIYGYTF.

The J gene is TRBJ1-3, the V gene TRBV6-5; no reliable D call. The CDR3 totals 15 residues. V lost 6 bases and J 2 bases, leaving 14 bases between the germline ends. Germline V gene lookup returns CDR1 MNHEY and CDR2 SVGAGI. The CDR3 here is CASSLGRGPGNTIYF. The CDR3 nucleotides read TGTGCCAGCAGCCTCGGCCGGGGTCCTGGAAACACCATATATTTT.

The rearrangement links TRBV6-5 to TRBJ2-2; 8 bases are a match to TRBD1. V shed 0 bases and J 4 bases; nucleotides not matched to a gene: 1. CDR1 MNHEY and CDR2 SVGAGI come from the germline V gene. The CDR3 runs to 15 residues. In DNA form, the CDR3 reads TGTGCCAGCAGTTACTCGGGGACAGGCACCGGGGAGCTGTTTTTT. This translates into CASSYSGTGTGELFF.

The CDR3 region is CASSPRTSIDEQFF. In nucleotides, the CDR3 is TGTGCCAGCAGCCCTAGGACTAGTATCGATGAGCAGTTCTTC. This sequence joins TRBV7-9 and TRBJ2-1, with 7 bases matching TRBD2. CDR1 is SEHNR, CDR2 FQNEAQ, per germline (reference sequence). This CDR3 region has 14 residues. V shed 5 bases and J 8 bases; nucleotides not matched to a gene: 9.

The chain couples TRBV7-9 to TRBJ1-2; D unresolved. V was pared by 2 bases and J by 6 bases, with 16 bases between. The germline V gene has CDR1 SEHNR and CDR2 FQNEAQ (reference sequence). The CDR3 extends over 15 amino acids. Here the CDR3 reads CASSLNSQPHHGYTF. CDR3 nucleotides: TGTGCCAGCAGCTTAAATTCGCAGCCCCACCATGGCTACACCTTC.

The genes are TRBV27 and TRBJ2-2; TRBD2 is a possible D gene (5 bases). Germline V gene data show CDR1 as MNHEY and CDR2 as SMNVEV (reference sequence). Trimming took 6 bases from V and 7 from J, leaving 15 bases between them. The CDR3 has 14 amino acids. CDR3: CASRVGLGHGELFF. DNA for the CDR3: TGTGCCAGCAGGGTAGGACTCGGCCACGGGGAGCTGTTTTTT.

The rearrangement joins TRBV7-9 to TRBJ2-5, with D uncertain. This CDR3 region has 13 residues. Per the germline V gene, CDR1 is SEHNR and CDR2 is FQNEAQ (reference sequence). Trimming stripped 1 base from V and 2 bases from J, with 5 bases between. Here the CDR3 DNA reads TGTGCCAGCAGCTTAGTCATTCAAGAGACCCAGTACTTC. Amino acid sequence: CASSLVIQETQYF.

The chain carries TRBV5-6 and TRBJ1-4, with a weak D call TRBD1 (5 bases). Germline CDR1 is SGHDT and CDR2 is YYEEEE. Trimming pared 4 bases from V and 0 bases from J, leaving 10 bases between. This CDR3 is built from 15 residues. The CDR3 nucleotides are TGTGCCAGCAGCCCCGGGGGTGCAACTAATGAAAAACTGTTTTTT. Translated: CASSPGGATNEKLFF.

The chain joins TRBV7-5 to TRBJ2-7. TRBV7-5 is classified as a pseudogene. CDR3 length: 14 amino acids. The CDR3 DNA follows: TGTGCCAGCAGCTTAGTGGGTGGGGACCACGAGCAGTACTTC. Residues: CASSLVGGDHEQYF.

The V call is TRBV2, the J call TRBJ1-4, with TRBD1 matching over 7 bases. V shed 7 bases, J shed 3 bases, and the junction held 11 bases outside the gene matches. The length of the CDR3 is 16 residues. Germline V CDR1 and CDR2: SNHLY, FYNNEI. The CDR3 DNA reads as TGTGCCAGCACGGCAGGGGGAATGGTGGCTAATGAAAAACTGTTTTTT. This sequence encodes CASTAGGMVANEKLFF.

The genes are TRBV2 and TRBJ1-2; 10 nucleotides align to TRBD1. Germline CDR1 reads SNHLY; CDR2 reads FYNNEI. J lost 7 bases, V lost 5 bases, and 7 bases had no gene match. CDR3 size: 14 residues. The CDR3 DNA is TGTGCCAGCAGTCAACCAGACAGGGGGCCTGGCTACACCTTC. Translated, it gives CASSQPDRGPGYTF.

V is TRBV6-5 and J is TRBJ2-2, with D uncertain. Germline V gene data show CDR1 as MNHEY and CDR2 as SVGAGI. V shed 0 bases and J shed 8 bases, with 16 bases lying between them. CDR3 length equals 16 residues. The chain's CDR3 is CASSYSPVPTSGELFF. For the CDR3, the DNA is TGTGCCAGCAGTTACTCACCGGTCCCCACGTCAGGGGAGCTGTTTTTT.

This clone was recorded a few times. The V gene is TRBV7-4, the J gene TRBJ2-2; D remains unclear. The germline V gene encodes CDR1 SGHVT and CDR2 SQSDAQ. The CDR3 loop spans 12 amino acids. V was shortened by 5 bases and J by 4 bases, with 5 bases between the two germline ends. The CDR3 sequence is CASSTPTGELFF. In DNA form, the CDR3 reads TGTGCCAGCAGCACCCCCACCGGGGAGCTGTTTTTT.

The chain carries TRBV2 and TRBJ1-1; a possible D gene is TRBD1 (5 bases). Per the germline V gene, CDR1 is SNHLY and CDR2 is FYNNEI. V dropped 6 bases and J dropped 1 base, with 21 bases sitting between them. This CDR3 spans 17 amino acids. CDR3 sequence: CASSLRPLQAGNTEAFF. Written as DNA, the CDR3 is TGTGCCAGCAGCCTTCGTCCGTTACAGGCGGGGAACACTGAAGCTTTCTTT.

The V and J genes are TRBV7-9 and TRBJ2-7; TRBD1 might be the D (5 bases). CDR3 size: 14 residues. CDR1 is SEHNR, CDR2 FQNEAQ, per germline (reference sequence). V lost 7 bases, J lost 4 bases, and 17 bases lay in between. The CDR3 bases are TGTGCCAGCACACCGACAGTGGGATCGTACGAGCAGTACGTC. Amino acids: CASTPTVGSYEQYV.

The table lists this clone with a few counts. This sequence joins TRBV9 and TRBJ2-3; D not resolved. V lost 4 bases and J lost 1, with 4 bases in between. Germline loops: CDR1 SGDLS, CDR2 YYNGEE. This CDR3 has 12 amino acids. The CDR3 sequence: CASSQGTDTQYF. The CDR3 DNA reads TGTGCCAGCAGCCAGGGCACAGATACGCAGTATTTT.

The rearrangement joins TRBV2 to TRBJ2-1, with 10 bases lining up with TRBD2. Germline loops: CDR1 SNHLY, CDR2 FYNNEI. The CDR3 totals 16 residues. V gave up 3 bases and J gave up 4 bases; unmatched junction bases: 6. CDR3 bases: TGTGCCAGCAGTGACGTGGCTAGCGGGGGTTACAATGAGCAGTTCTTC. Its protein product is CASSDVASGGYNEQFF.

The chain combines TRBV28 with TRBJ2-7; D remains unclear. Germline lookup yields CDR1 MDHEN and CDR2 SYDVKM. CDR3 length: 12 residues. Trimming shortened V by 2 bases and J by 7 bases, and 9 bases separated the two germline ends. The CDR3 sequence: CASSLPLREQYF. CDR3 in DNA: TGTGCCAGCAGTTTACCTCTACGGGAGCAGTACTTC.

The chain joins TRBV28 to TRBJ2-7; 7 bases match TRBD1. J gave up 5 bases and V 3 bases, and 10 bases lay outside the gene matches. This CDR3 is built from 15 residues. The V gene's germline CDR1 is MDHEN and CDR2 SYDVKM. This CDR3 reads CASSLYRGRGDEQYV. In nucleotides, the CDR3 is TGTGCCAGCAGTTTGTACAGGGGTCGGGGTGACGAGCAGTACGTC.

The V call is TRBV6-5, the J call TRBJ2-3; D is unclear. The CDR3 consists of 13 residues. Looked up from germline, CDR1 is MNHEY and CDR2 is SVGAGI. Trimming took 11 bases from V and 2 from J, leaving 14 bases between them. DNA for the CDR3: TGTGCCGCAGGACGGTTGAACACAGATACGCAGTATTTT. It is translated as CAAGRLNTDTQYF.

The V call is TRBV18, the J call TRBJ2-1; D tentatively reads TRBD1 or TRBD2 (5 bases each). V dropped 2 bases and J dropped 1 base, with 15 bases sitting between them. The V gene's germline CDR1 is KGHSH and CDR2 LQKENI. The CDR3 is 17 amino acids. CDR3 amino acids: CASSPGTRGWSYNEQFF. CDR3 coding DNA: TGTGCCAGCTCACCAGGGACGCGAGGGTGGTCCTACAATGAGCAGTTCTTC.

The CDR3 protein is CASSQSGNYNSPLHF. In DNA form, the CDR3 reads TGCGCCAGCAGCCAGAGCGGGAACTATAATTCACCCCTCCACTTT. V and J are TRBV4-3 and TRBJ1-6; D is unclear. The V end lost 3 bases, the J end lost 3 bases, and 9 bases lay between the germline ends. Germline V lookup: CDR1 LGHNA, CDR2 YSLEER. The length of the CDR3 is 15 residues.

The gene calls are TRBV28 and TRBJ2-7; a possible D gene is TRBD1 (6 bases). The germline gives CDR1 MDHEN, CDR2 SYDVKM. V was pared by 5 bases and J by 1 base, with 12 bases between. The CDR3 has 14 residues. The CDR3 DNA follows: TGTGCCAGCAGTAGGACAGTTGAGTCCTACGAGCAGTACTTC. Translated, it gives CASSRTVESYEQYF.

The rearrangement uses TRBV5-6 and TRBJ1-5; D ambiguous. The CDR3 runs to 14 residues. Germline V lookup: CDR1 SGHDT, CDR2 YYEEEE. The V end was cut by 0 bases, the J end by 0 bases, with 4 bases between. CDR3 region: CASSLANSNQPQHF. DNA of the CDR3: TGTGCCAGCAGCTTGGCAAATAGCAATCAGCCCCAGCATTTT.

The chain links TRBV4-1 to TRBJ2-3; D perhaps matches TRBD1 (7 bases). CDR1 MGHRA and CDR2 YSYEKL come from the germline V gene. V lost 7 bases, J lost 2 bases, and 22 bases lay in between. The CDR3 runs 17 residues. The CDR3 loop is CASTLLGGGQNTDTQYF. CDR3 coding DNA: TGCGCCAGCACCCTCTTAGGAGGGGGACAGAACACAGATACGCAGTATTTT.

This clone was counted once. The chain recombines TRBV6-5 with TRBJ1-4; the match to TRBD1 covers 10 bases. CDR3 length: 14 amino acids. V lost 6 bases to trimming and J lost 6 bases; unmatched junction nucleotides: 4. Germline-derived CDR1 and CDR2 are MNHEY and SVGAGI. CDR3 sequence reads: CASSFGQGDEKLFF. CDR3 bases: TGTGCCAGCAGCTTTGGACAGGGGGATGAAAAACTGTTTTTT.

The chain uses TRBV6-5 and TRBJ1-2; 7 bases are a match to TRBD1. V trimming: 2 bases; J trimming: 2 bases; junction bases outside the gene matches: 5. The V gene's germline CDR1 is MNHEY and CDR2 SVGAGI. The CDR3 consists of 15 residues. CDR3 protein: CASSYVAGGNYGYTF. The CDR3 DNA sequence: TGTGCCAGCAGTTACGTGGCAGGGGGAAACTATGGCTACACCTTC.